Below are 17 T cell receptor beta chains sequenced from a single sample in a study of blood T cell repertoires in COVID-19. The data were produced by immunoSEQ multiplex PCR, yet TCRdb's version contains in-frame clones alone and is incomplete. The sample contains under 150,000 clones, around 88% of which appear only once. The sample consisted of peripheral blood. These receptors all come from a human donor in a cohort sampled during active COVID-19.

The chain carries TRBV10-3 and TRBJ1-3; TRBD1 might be the D (5 bases). Trimming took off 4 bases at V and 1 base at J, with 14 bases between the two ends. Germline V lookup: CDR1 ENHRY, CDR2 SYGVKD. There are 16 residues in the CDR3. The CDR3 DNA is TGTGCCATCAGTGGGGCGGGACGGCATTCTGGAAACACCATATATTTT. As protein: CAISGAGRHSGNTIYF.

This chain connects TRBV9 to TRBJ2-5; D is ambiguous. CDR3 length: 14 amino acids. Trimming took 4 bases from V and 4 from J, leaving 14 bases between them. Germline loops: CDR1 SGDLS, CDR2 YYNGEE. DNA of the CDR3: TGTGCCAGCAGCCCCTCCCCCGCGGTAGAGACCCAGTACTTC. This gives the protein CASSPSPAVETQYF.

The rearrangement uses TRBV19 and TRBJ2-3, with 8 bases lining up with TRBD2. Germline loops: CDR1 LNHDA, CDR2 SQIVND (reference sequence). This CDR3 spans 15 amino acids. Trimming cost V 3 bases and J 5 bases; bases outside gene matches: 7. CDR3: CASSINPLAGDTQYF. In DNA form, the CDR3 reads TGTGCCAGTAGTATCAACCCCCTAGCGGGAGATACGCAGTATTTT.

The chain joins TRBV30 to TRBJ1-5; D possibly corresponds to TRBD1 (5 bases). The germline V and J ends were trimmed by 0 bases and 9 bases, with 9 bases remaining between them. The CDR3 spans 12 residues. The germline V gene has CDR1 GTSNPN and CDR2 SVGIG (reference sequence). Here the CDR3 reads CAWSVPGGPQHF. In DNA form, the CDR3 reads TGTGCCTGGAGTGTACCGGGGGGGCCCCAGCATTTT.

This clone showed up just once. The chain couples TRBV3-1 (or the pseudogene TRBV3-2) to TRBJ2-2; 16 bases are a match to TRBD2. The CDR3 totals 19 residues. Trimming at V came to 0 bases and at J to 4 bases, leaving 5 bases not matched to a gene. CDR1 and CDR2 (germline): LGHDT, YNNKEL (reference sequence). As DNA, the CDR3 is TGTGCCAGCAGCCAAGAGGGGACTAGCGGGGGGGCGCCCACCGGGGAGCTGTTTTTT. It yields the protein CASSQEGTSGGAPTGELFF.

This clone was recorded once. This chain uses TRBV15 with TRBJ2-7, with 8 bases matching TRBD1. CDR3 length equals 14 residues. In germline, CDR1 is LNHNV, CDR2 YYDKDF (reference sequence). After removal of 0 bases from V and 5 bases from J, the junction contained 3 bases not matched to a gene. CDR3 protein: CATSRDGQGNEQYF. The DNA for the CDR3 is TGTGCCACCAGCAGAGACGGACAGGGTAACGAGCAGTACTTC.

Points on this clone: The identical CDR3 is also encoded by other nucleotide sequences in the sample. The rearrangement uses TRBV3-1 (or the pseudogene TRBV3-2) and TRBJ1-2, with D perhaps TRBD1 (6 bases). The V end lost 4 bases, the J end lost 2 bases, and 8 bases lay between the germline ends. The CDR3 contains 13 residues. Germline V gene data show CDR1 as LGHDT and CDR2 as YNNKEL (reference sequence). The chain's CDR3 is CASSPDRNYGYTF. CDR3 DNA sequence: TGTGCCAGCAGCCCGGACAGAAACTATGGCTACACCTTC.

In this sample, this clone turned up once. The chain combines TRBV5-4 with TRBJ1-5, with D perhaps TRBD1 (5 bases). CDR1 is SGHNT, CDR2 YYREEE, per germline (reference sequence). CDR3 size: 17 residues. Trimming removed 0 bases at V and 1 base at J, with 14 bases between. Written as DNA, the CDR3 is TGTGCCAGCAGCTTGGATGGGGGAGGCTACAGCAATCAGCCCCAGCATTTT. The encoded protein is CASSLDGGGYSNQPQHF.

This clone has ten or more counts. The J gene is TRBJ2-1, the V gene TRBV6-1; D is perhaps TRBD2 (5 bases). Germline V lookup: CDR1 MNHNS, CDR2 SASEGT. V dropped 1 base and J dropped 0 bases, with 7 bases sitting between them. The CDR3 covers 15 residues. The CDR3 loop is CASSEGTGSYNEQFF. The CDR3 DNA reads TGTGCCAGCAGTGAAGGGACTGGCTCCTACAATGAGCAGTTCTTC.

J is TRBJ2-7 and V is TRBV3-1 (or the pseudogene TRBV3-2); D call uncertain. The CDR3 is made up of 12 amino acids. V was shortened by 0 bases and J by 3 bases, with 3 bases between the two germline ends. CDR1 is LGHDT, CDR2 YNNKEL, per germline (reference sequence). The CDR3 here is CASSQEYYEQYF. The CDR3 nucleotides are TGTGCCAGCAGCCAAGAATACTACGAGCAGTACTTC.

The sample holds one count of this clone. The chain recombines TRBV12-1 with TRBJ2-1; the DNA was not compared with TRBD2, the D call given in the table. TRBV12-1 counts as a pseudogene. The CDR3 is 15 residues long. CDR3 DNA: TGTGCCAGAACCCCTCCGGGGGATCCGAACAATGAGCAGTTCTTC. This codes for CARTPPGDPNNEQFF.

The rearrangement links TRBV5-1 to TRBJ1-1; D may be TRBD1 (5 bases). The germline V gene encodes CDR1 SGHRS and CDR2 YFSETQ. This CDR3 is 14 amino acids long. V lost 4 bases to trimming and J lost 0 bases, with 10 bases between them. CDR3 DNA sequence: TGCGCCAGCAGCCTACAGGCAATGAACACTGAAGCTTTCTTT. It codes for CASSLQAMNTEAFF.

This chain joins TRBV5-1 and TRBJ1-2; tentatively, D is TRBD1 (5 bases). Germline-derived CDR1 and CDR2 are SGHRS and YFSETQ. Between the trimmed V and J ends, which lost 2 bases and 1 base, there was a span of 9 bases. There are 14 residues in the CDR3. The CDR3 reads CASSLPGLNYGYTF. CDR3 DNA: TGCGCCAGCAGCTTACCGGGACTTAACTATGGCTACACCTTC.

The rearrangement links TRBV7-3 to TRBJ2-5, with D perhaps TRBD2 (5 bases). The CDR3 covers 14 residues. Trimming left V 0 bases short and J 4 bases short, with 9 bases between. Germline CDR1 and CDR2: SGHTA and FQGTGA. DNA for the CDR3: TGTGCCAGCAGCTTAACTCCTAGCAGAGAGACCCAGTACTTC. Translation: CASSLTPSRETQYF.

This CDR3 reads CASSLDQAEGTQYF. CDR3 DNA: TGTGCCAGCAGCTTGGACCAGGCCGAGGGGACCCAGTACTTC. The chain is built from TRBV5-4 and TRBJ2-5; a weak D match, TRBD2 (5 bases). Germline V CDR1 and CDR2: SGHNT, YYREEE (reference sequence). The CDR3 sequence is 14 residues long. The germline V and J ends were trimmed by 0 bases and 7 bases, with 13 bases remaining between them.

This sequence joins TRBV5-5 and TRBJ1-3; 9 nucleotides align to TRBD1. Germline V gene sequence: CDR1 SGHKS, CDR2 YYEKEE (reference sequence). Trimming removed 4 bases from V and 2 bases from J; junction bases left unmatched: 4. This CDR3 contains 15 residues. CDR3 DNA sequence: TGTGCCAGCAGCCCATGGACAGGGGCTGGAAACACCATATATTTT. Its translation: CASSPWTGAGNTIYF.

The chain combines TRBV3-1 (or the pseudogene TRBV3-2) with TRBJ1-1; D may be TRBD1 (5 bases). Between the trimmed V and J ends, which lost 4 bases and 1 base, there was a span of 10 bases. The CDR3 has 14 residues. Germline lookup yields CDR1 LGHDT and CDR2 YNNKEL (reference sequence). The CDR3 sequence: CASSLRRGNTEAFF. Here the CDR3 DNA reads TGTGCCAGCAGCCTTCGAAGGGGGAACACTGAAGCTTTCTTT.